Shown below are 13 T cell receptor beta chains from a single sample sequenced in a study of beta chain features in type 1 diabetes. Overall study findings and caveats: Shortening that was moderate but significant affected the TCRB CDR3s of Type 1 diabetes patients in all four CD4+ subsets.

Reverse transcribing all isolated RNA meant expressed TCRB transcripts were sequenced. Assay used: immunoSEQ multiplex PCR; TCRdb lists only in-frame clones, some missing. This table holds roughly 400,000 clones, 9.6% found once. These TCRs are of unknown antigen specificity. Sequenced material: central memory CD4+ T cells from blood. These receptors were collected from a man younger than 45 with type 1 diabetes.

This clone was observed a few times. The CDR3 bases are TGTGCCAGCAGTGATCCCAGTCTCCAGTACGAGCAGTACTTC. This codes for CASSDPSLQYEQYF. This chain connects TRBV6-1 to TRBJ2-7; no definite D call. Germline values: CDR1 MNHNS, CDR2 SASEGT. The CDR3 contains 14 residues. V lost 3 bases and J 4 bases, leaving 13 bases between the germline ends.

There are many counts of this clone. The chain links TRBV5-1 to TRBJ1-2, with unresolved D. There are 14 residues in the CDR3. Germline V gene lookup returns CDR1 SGHRS and CDR2 YFSETQ. Deletions cut 0 bases from V and 8 bases from J, with 14 bases between. CDR3 sequence (DNA): TGCGCCAGCAGCTTGGCCCTCCGGCCGGACGGCTACACCTTC. As protein: CASSLALRPDGYTF.

This clone has more than one count but fewer than ten. This chain uses TRBV5-1 with TRBJ2-7; the D gene is possibly TRBD2 (6 bases). CDR1 is SGHRS, CDR2 YFSETQ, per germline. This CDR3 has 15 amino acids. V was shortened by 4 bases and J by 5 bases, with 19 bases between the two germline ends. This chain's CDR3 is CASSRSGTGGDEQYF. CDR3 DNA sequence: TGCGCCAGCAGCCGGTCCGGGACTGGGGGAGACGAGCAGTACTTC.

This clone showed up just a few times. The genes are TRBV6-5 and TRBJ1-3; D is unresolved. Looked up from germline, CDR1 is MNHEY and CDR2 is SVGAGI. Trimming cost V 6 bases and J 0 bases, with 9 bases left between them. CDR3 length equals 14 residues. The CDR3: CASRTSVSGNTIYF. In DNA form, the CDR3 reads TGTGCCAGCAGAACCAGCGTCTCTGGAAACACCATATATTTT.

Written as DNA, the CDR3 is TGTGCCAGCTCACCCCCTACGTGGCTAGCGGGAGGCGGAAATGAGCAGTTCTTC. It yields the protein CASSPPTWLAGGGNEQFF. This chain connects TRBV18 to TRBJ2-1; 11 bases agree with TRBD2. Germline CDR1 reads KGHSH; CDR2 reads LQKENI. The CDR3 has 18 residues. The junction had 14 bases not matched to a gene; V was cut back by 3 bases and J by 7 bases.

This clone was detected a few times. The chain recombines TRBV5-1 with TRBJ2-7; no reliable D call. From germline, CDR1 is SGHRS and CDR2 YFSETQ. V was clipped by 6 bases and J by 0 bases, with 16 bases between them. The CDR3 is 15 amino acids. This CDR3 reads CASTPRAESSYEQYF. The CDR3 DNA reads as TGCGCCAGCACCCCTAGGGCTGAAAGCTCCTACGAGCAGTACTTC.

Turning to this clone: One junction end disagrees with the germline gene, perhaps due to a read error. The V and J genes are TRBV6-5 and TRBJ2-3; D not certain. CDR3 size: 14 residues. CDR1 and CDR2 (germline): MNHEY, SVGAGI. This CDR3 reads CASSPGPGTDTQYF. In nucleotides, the CDR3 is TGTGCCAGCAGCCCTGGACCGGGCACGGATACGCAGTATTTT.

A few counts support this clone. The chain is built from TRBV6-5 and TRBJ2-3, with a tentative D call TRBD1 (6 bases). Between the trimmed V and J ends, which lost 0 bases and 1 base, there was a span of 8 bases. Germline CDR1 reads MNHEY; CDR2 reads SVGAGI. The CDR3 extends over 15 amino acids. This CDR3 is CASSYSNRGTDTQYF. For the CDR3, the DNA is TGTGCCAGCAGTTACTCGAACAGGGGCACAGATACGCAGTATTTT.

The V call is TRBV4-2, the J call TRBJ2-7, with 10 bases lining up with TRBD1. CDR1 is LGHNA and CDR2 is YNFKEQ in the germline V gene. V lost 1 base to trimming and J lost 3 bases; unmatched junction nucleotides: 15. This CDR3 is built from 19 residues. The CDR3 sequence: CASSQAQPGTGAVYYEQYF. In DNA, the CDR3 is TGTGCCAGCAGCCAAGCCCAACCCGGGACAGGGGCGGTCTACTACGAGCAGTACTTC.

The rearrangement joins TRBV5-4 to TRBJ1-2; 9 bases align to TRBD1. V shed 7 bases, J shed 7 bases, and the junction held 5 bases outside the gene matches. The CDR3 extends over 12 amino acids. Per germline, CDR1 SGHNT and CDR2 YYREEE (reference sequence). CDR3 sequence reads: CASADRGFGYTF. The CDR3 DNA sequence: TGTGCCAGCGCGGACAGGGGTTTTGGCTACACCTTC.

This clone came up a few times. The chain employs TRBV30 and TRBJ2-7, with 8 bases fitting TRBD1. The CDR3 is 13 residues long. The germline CDR1 and CDR2 sequences are GTSNPN and SVGIG (reference sequence). The V and J ends lost 3 bases and 1 base, in that order; junction bases with no gene match: 2. The CDR3 bases are TGTGCCTGGAGCGGACAGGGATCCTACGAGCAGTACTTC. Its protein is CAWSGQGSYEQYF.

At least ten counts were recorded for this clone. The chain employs TRBV5-5 and TRBJ2-7; D unclear. V gave up 0 bases and J gave up 2 bases, with 9 bases separating them. The germline CDR1 and CDR2 sequences are SGHKS and YYEKEE (reference sequence). There are 14 residues in the CDR3. As DNA, the CDR3 is TGTGCCAGCAGCTTGGTGGAGTGGGCCTACGAGCAGTACTTC. Translating it yields CASSLVEWAYEQYF.

CDR3 residues: CRVGTNNEQYF. CDR3 nucleotide sequence: TGCAGGGTCGGGACTAACAACGAGCAGTACTTC. The genes are TRBV20-1 and TRBJ2-7, with TRBD2 matching 7 bases. This CDR3 region has 11 residues. CDR1 is DFQATT, CDR2 SNEGSKA, per germline (reference sequence).